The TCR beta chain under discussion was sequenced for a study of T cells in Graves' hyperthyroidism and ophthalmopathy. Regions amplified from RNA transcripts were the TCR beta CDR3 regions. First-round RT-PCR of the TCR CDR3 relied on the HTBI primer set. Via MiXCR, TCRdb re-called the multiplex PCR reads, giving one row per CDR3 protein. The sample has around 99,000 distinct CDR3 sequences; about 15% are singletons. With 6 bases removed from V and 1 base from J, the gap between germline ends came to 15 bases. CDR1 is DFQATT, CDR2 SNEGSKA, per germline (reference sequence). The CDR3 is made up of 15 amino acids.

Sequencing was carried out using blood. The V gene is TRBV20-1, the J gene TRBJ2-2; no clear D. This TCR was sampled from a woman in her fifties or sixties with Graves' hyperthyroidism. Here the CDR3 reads CSARSGLGNTGELFF. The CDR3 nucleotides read TGCAGTGCCAGATCAGGCCTGGGGAACACCGGGGAGCTGTTTTTT.